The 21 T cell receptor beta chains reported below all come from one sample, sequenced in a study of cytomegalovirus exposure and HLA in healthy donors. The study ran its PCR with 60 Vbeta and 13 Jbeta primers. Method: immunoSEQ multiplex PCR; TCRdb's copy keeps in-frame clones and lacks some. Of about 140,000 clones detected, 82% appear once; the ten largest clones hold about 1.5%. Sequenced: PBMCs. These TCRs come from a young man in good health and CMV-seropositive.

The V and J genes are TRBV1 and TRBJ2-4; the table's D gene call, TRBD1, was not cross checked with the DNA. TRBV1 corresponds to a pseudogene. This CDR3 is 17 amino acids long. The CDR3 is CTSSQDRRQGGRNIQYF. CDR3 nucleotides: TGCACCAGCAGCCAAGATCGTAGACAGGGTGGGAGAAACATTCAGTACTTC.

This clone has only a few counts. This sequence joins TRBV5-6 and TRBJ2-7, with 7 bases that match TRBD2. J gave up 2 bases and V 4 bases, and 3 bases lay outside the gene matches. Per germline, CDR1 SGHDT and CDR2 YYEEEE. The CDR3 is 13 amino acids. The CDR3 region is CASSPGGPYEQYF. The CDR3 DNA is TGTGCCAGCAGCCCGGGGGGACCCTACGAGCAGTACTTC.

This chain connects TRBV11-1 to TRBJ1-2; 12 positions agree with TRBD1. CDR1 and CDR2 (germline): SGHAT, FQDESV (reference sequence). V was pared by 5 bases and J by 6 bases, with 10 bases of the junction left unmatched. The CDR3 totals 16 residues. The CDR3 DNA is TGTGCCAGCAGCACCGGGACAGGGGGCAATTGGGATGGCTACACCTTC. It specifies CASSTGTGGNWDGYTF.

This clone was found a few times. The CDR3 bases are TGTGCCAGCAGTATGCTTCGCCGGTCCTACGAGCAGTACTTC. As protein: CASSMLRRSYEQYF. The V and J genes are TRBV27 and TRBJ2-7; no clear D. There are 14 residues in the CDR3. Looked up from germline, CDR1 is MNHEY and CDR2 is SMNVEV (reference sequence). Trimming stripped 5 bases from V and 1 base from J, with 12 bases between.

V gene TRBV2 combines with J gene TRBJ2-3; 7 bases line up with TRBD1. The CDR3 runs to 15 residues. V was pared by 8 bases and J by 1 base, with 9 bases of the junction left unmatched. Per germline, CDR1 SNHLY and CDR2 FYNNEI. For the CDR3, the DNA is TGTGCCAGCCGAGTACAGGGGCTAGGCACAGATACGCAGTATTTT. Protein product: CASRVQGLGTDTQYF.

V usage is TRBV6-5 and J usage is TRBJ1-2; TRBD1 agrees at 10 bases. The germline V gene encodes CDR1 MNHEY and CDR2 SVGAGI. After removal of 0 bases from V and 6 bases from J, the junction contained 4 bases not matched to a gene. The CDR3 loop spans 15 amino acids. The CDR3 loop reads CASSYSGQGGHGYTF. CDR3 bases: TGTGCCAGCAGTTACTCAGGACAGGGGGGGCATGGCTACACCTTC.

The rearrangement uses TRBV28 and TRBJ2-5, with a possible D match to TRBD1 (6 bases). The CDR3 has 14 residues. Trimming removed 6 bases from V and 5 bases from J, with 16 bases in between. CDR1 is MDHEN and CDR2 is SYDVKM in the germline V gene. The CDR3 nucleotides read TGTGCCAGCAGCCCGAGACAGGTCGGGGAGACCCAGTACTTC. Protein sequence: CASSPRQVGETQYF.

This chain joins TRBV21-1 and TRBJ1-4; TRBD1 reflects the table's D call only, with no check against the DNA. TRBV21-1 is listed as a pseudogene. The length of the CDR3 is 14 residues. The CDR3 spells CASTRTDPNEKLFF. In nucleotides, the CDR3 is TGTGCCAGCACCCGGACAGATCCTAATGAAAAACTGTTTTTT.

CDR3 in amino acids: CASSIIPGQGAYEQYF. The CDR3 coding sequence is TGTGCCAGCAGCATCATCCCGGGACAGGGGGCCTACGAGCAGTACTTC. The chain is built from TRBV5-8 and TRBJ2-5; 11 bases agree with TRBD1. The DNA end favors TRBJ2-7, so the J call may be wrong. Germline V CDR1 and CDR2: SGHTS, YDEGEE. The CDR3 spans 16 residues.

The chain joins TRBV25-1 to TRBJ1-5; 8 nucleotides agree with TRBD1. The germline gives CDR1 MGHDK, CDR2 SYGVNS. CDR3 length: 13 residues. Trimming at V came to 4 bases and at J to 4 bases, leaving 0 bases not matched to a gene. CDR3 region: CASSGTGNQPQHF. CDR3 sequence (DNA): TGTGCCAGCAGTGGGACAGGGAATCAGCCCCAGCATTTT. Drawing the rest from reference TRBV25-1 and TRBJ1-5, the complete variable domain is EADIYQTPRYLVIGTGKKITLECSQTMGHDKMYWYQQDPGMELHLIHYSYGVNSTEKGDLSSESTVSRIRTEHFPLTLESARPSHTSQYLCASSGTGNQPQHFGDGTRLSIL.

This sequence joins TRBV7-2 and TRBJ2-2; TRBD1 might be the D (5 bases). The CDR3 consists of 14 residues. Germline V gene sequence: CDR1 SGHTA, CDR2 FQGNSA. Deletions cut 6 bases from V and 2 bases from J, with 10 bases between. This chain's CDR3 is CASSYDSNTGELFF. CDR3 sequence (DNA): TGTGCCAGCAGTTATGACAGTAACACCGGGGAGCTGTTTTTT.

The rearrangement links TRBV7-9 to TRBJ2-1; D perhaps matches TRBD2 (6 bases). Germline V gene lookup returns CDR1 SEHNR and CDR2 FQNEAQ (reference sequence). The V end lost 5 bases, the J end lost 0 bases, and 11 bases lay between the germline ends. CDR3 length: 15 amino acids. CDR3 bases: TGTGCCAGCAGCCCGCACGGGGGCTCCTACAATGAGCAGTTCTTC. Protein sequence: CASSPHGGSYNEQFF.

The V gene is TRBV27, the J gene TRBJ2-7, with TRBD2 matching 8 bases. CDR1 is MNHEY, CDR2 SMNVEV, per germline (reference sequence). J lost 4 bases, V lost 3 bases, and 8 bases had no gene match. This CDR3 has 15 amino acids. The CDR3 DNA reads TGTGCCAGCAGTTTGGGAGCGGGAGTCTCTTACGAGCAGTACTTC. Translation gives CASSLGAGVSYEQYF.

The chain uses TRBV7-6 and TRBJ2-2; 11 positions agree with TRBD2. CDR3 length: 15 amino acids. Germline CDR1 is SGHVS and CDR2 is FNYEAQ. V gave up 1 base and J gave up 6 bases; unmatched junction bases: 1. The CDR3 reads CASSLVAGGPGELFF. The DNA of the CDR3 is TGTGCCAGCAGCTTAGTAGCGGGAGGGCCCGGGGAGCTGTTTTTT.

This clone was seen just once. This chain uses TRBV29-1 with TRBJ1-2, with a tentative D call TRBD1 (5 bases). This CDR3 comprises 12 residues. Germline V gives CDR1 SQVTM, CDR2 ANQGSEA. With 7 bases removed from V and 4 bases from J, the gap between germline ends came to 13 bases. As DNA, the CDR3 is TGCAGCGGGGAGCGGGGCAGCTATGGCTACACCTTC. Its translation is CSGERGSYGYTF.

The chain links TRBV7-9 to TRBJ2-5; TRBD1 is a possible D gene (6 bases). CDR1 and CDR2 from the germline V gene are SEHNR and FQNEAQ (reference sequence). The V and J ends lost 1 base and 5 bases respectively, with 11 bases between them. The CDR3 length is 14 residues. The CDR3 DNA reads TGTGCCAGCAGCTTAGTGGGGGCGGAGGAGACCCAGTACTTC. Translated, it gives CASSLVGAEETQYF.

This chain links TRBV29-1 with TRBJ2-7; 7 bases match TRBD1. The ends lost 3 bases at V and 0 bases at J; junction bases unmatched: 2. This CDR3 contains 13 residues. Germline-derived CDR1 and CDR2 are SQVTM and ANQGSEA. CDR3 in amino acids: CSVETGNSYEQYF. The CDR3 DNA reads TGCAGCGTTGAGACAGGGAACTCCTACGAGCAGTACTTC.

This chain's CDR3 is CASSPAPGQGIPTDTQYF. The CDR3 region has the DNA TGTGCCAGCAGCCCCGCCCCCGGACAGGGTATACCCACAGATACGCAGTATTTT. The gene calls are TRBV7-9 and TRBJ2-3, with 8 bases aligning to TRBD1. Germline CDR1 SEHNR, CDR2 FQNEAQ (reference sequence). The CDR3 has 18 residues. Germline trimming cut 5 bases from V and 2 bases from J; bases unmatched to any gene: 15. Variable domain in full (rest from reference TRBV7-9 and TRBJ2-3): DTGVSQNPRHKITKRGQNVTFRCDPISEHNRLYWYRQTLGQGPEFLTYFQNEAQLEKSRLLSDRFSAERPKGSFSTLEIQRTEQGDSAMYLCASSPAPGQGIPTDTQYFGPGTRLTVL.

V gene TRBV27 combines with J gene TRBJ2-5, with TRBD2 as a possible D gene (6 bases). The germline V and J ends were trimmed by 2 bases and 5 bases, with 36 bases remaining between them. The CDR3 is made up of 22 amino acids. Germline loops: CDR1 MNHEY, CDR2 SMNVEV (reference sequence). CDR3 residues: CASSLVGGKGSLKGYDLETQYF. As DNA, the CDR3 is TGTGCCAGCAGTTTAGTTGGGGGGAAGGGTTCCCTGAAGGGATATGATTTGGAGACCCAGTACTTC.

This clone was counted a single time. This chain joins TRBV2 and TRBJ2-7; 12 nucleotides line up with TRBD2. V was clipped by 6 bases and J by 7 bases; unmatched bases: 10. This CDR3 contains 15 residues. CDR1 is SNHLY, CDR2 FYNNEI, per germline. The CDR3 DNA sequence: TGTGCCAGCAGGGAGCTAGCGGGAGGGATGAGGGAGCAGTACTTC. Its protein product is CASRELAGGMREQYF.

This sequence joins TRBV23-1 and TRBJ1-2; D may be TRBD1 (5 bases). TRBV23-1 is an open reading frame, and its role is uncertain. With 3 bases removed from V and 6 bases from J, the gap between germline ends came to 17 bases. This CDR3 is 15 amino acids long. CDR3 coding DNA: TGCGCCAGCAGTCAGCAGCGCAGGGTCCGTCATGGCTACACCTTC. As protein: CASSQQRRVRHGYTF.